One and the same sample provided the 10 T cell receptor beta chains below, sequenced in a study of cytomegalovirus exposure and HLA in healthy donors. The primer mix had 60 Vbeta and 13 Jbeta primers. The data were produced by immunoSEQ multiplex PCR, yet TCRdb's version contains in-frame clones alone and is incomplete. The data hold 160,000 or so clones, with around four fifths observed a single time. Sequences were obtained from PBMCs. The receptors derive from a male donor in good health and CMV-seronegative.

The chain joins TRBV5-4 to TRBJ2-1; 12 bases fit TRBD2. The germline CDR1 and CDR2 sequences are SGHNT and YYREEE (reference sequence). V was clipped by 2 bases and J by 8 bases; unmatched bases: 11. The length of the CDR3 is 17 residues. CDR3 amino acids: CASSFNRGLAGGHEQFF. The CDR3 DNA reads as TGTGCCAGCAGCTTCAACCGGGGCCTAGCGGGGGGGCATGAGCAGTTCTTC.

The CDR3 spells CASSIGRDRNTIYF. CDR3 nucleotides: TGTGCCAGTAGTATCGGCAGGGATAGAAACACCATATATTTT. The V gene is TRBV19, the J gene TRBJ1-3; D may be TRBD1 (5 bases). Trimming cost V 3 bases and J 5 bases, with 11 bases left between them. Germline V gives CDR1 LNHDA, CDR2 SQIVND (reference sequence). CDR3 length: 14 residues.

This chain uses TRBV5-1 with TRBJ2-7; 9 positions agree with TRBD2. Germline CDR1 is SGHRS and CDR2 is YFSETQ. This CDR3 spans 15 amino acids. J was trimmed by 6 bases and V by 0 bases; bases with no gene match: 7. The DNA for the CDR3 is TGCGCCAGCAGCTTGGTGCGCGGGGGGGCTTCCGAGCAGTACTTC. Residues: CASSLVRGGASEQYF.

The chain recombines TRBV7-9 with TRBJ2-7; TRBD2 matches at 7 bases. The V gene's germline CDR1 is SEHNR and CDR2 FQNEAQ (reference sequence). V lost 1 base and J lost 2; bases outside the gene matches: 5. This CDR3 has 15 amino acids. The CDR3 DNA reads as TGTGCCAGCAGCTTAGACGGGGGGAACCCCTACGAGCAGTACTTC. It codes for CASSLDGGNPYEQYF.

The V call is TRBV7-2, the J call TRBJ1-1; 8 bases align to TRBD1. The CDR3 runs to 14 residues. V lost 3 bases, J lost 7 bases, and 7 bases stayed unmatched. The germline V gene encodes CDR1 SGHTA and CDR2 FQGNSA. CDR3 sequence (DNA): TGTGCCAGCAGCTTCCGGGACAGGAGCATTGAAGCTTTCTTT. Its protein product is CASSFRDRSIEAFF.

The gene calls are TRBV5-1 and TRBJ1-1; weak D call: TRBD1 (5 bases). The germline V and J ends were trimmed by 5 bases and 3 bases, with 11 bases remaining between them. The CDR3 has 13 residues. Germline V lookup: CDR1 SGHRS, CDR2 YFSETQ. Here the CDR3 DNA reads TGCGCCAGCAGGATATGGGGGGACACTGAAGCTTTCTTT. Its translation: CASRIWGDTEAFF.

The chain carries TRBV5-8 and TRBJ2-7, with unresolved D. Looked up from germline, CDR1 is SGHTS and CDR2 is YDEGEE. V gave up 2 bases and J gave up 2 bases, with 14 bases separating them. The CDR3 loop spans 15 amino acids. The CDR3 region is CASSFPGNAPYEQYF. The DNA for the CDR3 is TGTGCCAGCAGCTTCCCGGGTAACGCTCCCTACGAGCAGTACTTC.

The V call is TRBV5-4, the J call TRBJ1-1; possible D gene TRBD1, 6 bases. The CDR3 runs to 14 residues. Trimming stripped 0 bases from V and 1 base from J, with 7 bases between. Germline V gives CDR1 SGHNT, CDR2 YYREEE (reference sequence). The CDR3 bases are TGTGCCAGCAGCTTGGTGGGACAGAACACTGAAGCTTTCTTT. Its translation is CASSLVGQNTEAFF.

The chain joins TRBV10-3 to TRBJ1-6; possible D gene TRBD1, 6 bases. This CDR3 comprises 13 residues. Germline V gene data show CDR1 as ENHRY and CDR2 as SYGVKD. V was shortened by 6 bases and J by 7 bases, with 10 bases between the two germline ends. The CDR3 coding sequence is TGTGCCATCAGCTTTGGACAGAATTCACCCCTCCACTTT. Amino acid sequence: CAISFGQNSPLHF.

The CDR3 DNA is TGTGCCAGCAGCCAAACGCAGGGTAGAACTGCTGGGGCCAACGTCCTGACTTTC. It specifies CASSQTQGRTAGANVLTF. The gene calls are TRBV4-2 and TRBJ2-6; TRBD1 might be the D (5 bases). Germline CDR1 reads LGHNA; CDR2 reads YNFKEQ. Deletions cut 2 bases from V and 2 bases from J, with 16 bases between. The CDR3 sequence is 18 residues long.